This entry lists 31 T cell receptor beta chains sequenced from one sample in a study of blood T cell repertoires in COVID-19. Repertoires were generated with immunoSEQ multiplex PCR, while TCRdb's copy carries only in-frame clones and drops some. The sample has approximately 100,000 clones, about 91% seen once. The specimen sequenced was peripheral blood. The receptors derive from a human donor in a cohort sampled during active COVID-19.

The chain combines TRBV27 with TRBJ1-2, with a tentative D call TRBD1 (5 bases). The CDR3 loop spans 13 amino acids. Germline CDR1 and CDR2: MNHEY and SMNVEV (reference sequence). The ends were cut back, 3 bases at V and 8 bases at J, with 13 bases in the middle. The DNA of the CDR3 is TGTGCCAGCAGTTTGACAGTCCGTCAAGGCTACACCTTC. Translating it yields CASSLTVRQGYTF.

In its sample, this clone was seen once. This chain connects TRBV5-1 to TRBJ2-1, with 12 bases that match TRBD2. The junction had 3 bases not matched to a gene; V was cut back by 3 bases and J by 5 bases. The CDR3 loop spans 15 amino acids. The germline V gene encodes CDR1 SGHRS and CDR2 YFSETQ. CDR3 nucleotides: TGCGCCAGCAGCTCGACTAGCGGGGGCCACAATGAGCAGTTCTTC. Translating it yields CASSSTSGGHNEQFF.

The chain is built from TRBV19 and TRBJ1-1; possible D gene TRBD1, 5 bases. The germline V and J ends were trimmed by 6 bases and 2 bases, with 19 bases remaining between them. This CDR3 comprises 16 residues. Germline CDR1 is LNHDA and CDR2 is SQIVND (reference sequence). CDR3 DNA sequence: TGTGCCAGTAGCGAAGACAGTCCTGGGATAAACACTGAAGCTTTCTTT. This translates into CASSEDSPGINTEAFF.

The chain joins TRBV9 to TRBJ1-1; D may be TRBD1 (6 bases). V lost 0 bases and J 4 bases, leaving 16 bases between the germline ends. CDR3 length: 16 amino acids. Germline CDR1 SGDLS, CDR2 YYNGEE. The CDR3 loop is CASSVGAQGWGTEAFF. CDR3 DNA sequence: TGTGCCAGCAGCGTAGGCGCCCAGGGGTGGGGCACTGAAGCTTTCTTT. Supplemented by reference TRBV9 and TRBJ1-1, the full variable domain reads DSGVTQTPKHLITATGQRVTLRCSPRSGDLSVYWYQQSLDQGLQFLIQYYNGEERAKGNILERFSAQQFPDLHSELNLSSLELGDSALYFCASSVGAQGWGTEAFFGQGTRLTVV.

The V gene is TRBV19, the J gene TRBJ1-5, with no clear D. CDR3 size: 13 residues. CDR1 LNHDA and CDR2 SQIVND come from the germline V gene (reference sequence). The V and J ends lost 5 bases and 0 bases respectively, with 5 bases between them. DNA for the CDR3: TGTGCCAGTAGTGTCCATAGCAATCAGCCCCAGCATTTT. Its translation: CASSVHSNQPQHF.

This clone was observed a handful of times. The CDR3 sequence is CASSRGTGTGAYNEQFF. CDR3 sequence (DNA): TGTGCCAGCAGCCGAGGGACCGGGACAGGGGCCTACAATGAGCAGTTCTTC. V is TRBV6-6 and J is TRBJ2-1; 10 positions agree with TRBD1. Germline CDR1 reads MNHNY; CDR2 reads SVGAGI (reference sequence). The V segment lost 6 bases and the J segment 2 bases; nucleotides outside the gene matches: 10. The CDR3 runs to 17 residues.

This clone was seen a single time. The V call is TRBV4-1, the J call TRBJ2-2, with a weak D call TRBD2 (8 bases). Trimming removed 7 bases at V and 6 bases at J, with 27 bases between. The CDR3 loop spans 18 amino acids. The germline gives CDR1 MGHRA, CDR2 YSYEKL. The CDR3 reads CASNAVTIGRGRAGELFF. The CDR3 region has the DNA TGCGCCAGCAATGCGGTTACAATCGGGAGGGGGCGAGCCGGGGAGCTGTTTTTT.

The chain uses TRBV28 and TRBJ1-2; tentatively, D is TRBD1 (6 bases). This CDR3 has 14 amino acids. Trimming pared 5 bases from V and 7 bases from J, leaving 17 bases between. CDR1 MDHEN and CDR2 SYDVKM come from the germline V gene. CDR3 sequence reads: CASSRFDRYGGYTF. CDR3 nucleotides: TGTGCCAGCAGTAGATTCGACAGGTACGGTGGCTACACCTTC.

V and J are TRBV5-1 and TRBJ2-7; D may be TRBD1 (5 bases). V was cut by 5 bases and J by 1 base, with 10 bases left in between. Germline loops: CDR1 SGHRS, CDR2 YFSETQ. This CDR3 is built from 13 residues. The CDR3 DNA reads TGCGCCAGCAGTTCCGCAGGGTCCTACGAGCAGTACTTC. Translated: CASSSAGSYEQYF.

CDR3 protein: CAWGRGLPWGYTF. DNA of the CDR3: TGTGCCTGGGGGAGAGGGCTTCCCTGGGGCTACACCTTC. The chain recombines TRBV30 with TRBJ1-2; D remains unclear. Germline V gene lookup returns CDR1 GTSNPN and CDR2 SVGIG (reference sequence). This CDR3 has 13 amino acids. Trimming pared 5 bases from V and 8 bases from J, leaving 18 bases between.

This chain joins TRBV4-1 and TRBJ2-7, with TRBD1 matching over 8 bases. The CDR3 has 14 amino acids. J lost 3 bases, V lost 4 bases, and 5 bases had no gene match. Germline CDR1 is MGHRA and CDR2 is YSYEKL. The CDR3 DNA reads as TGCGCCAGCAGCCCAGGGGGCCGCAGCTACGAGCAGTACTTC. Residues: CASSPGGRSYEQYF.

The gene calls are TRBV5-4 and TRBJ1-2; D remains ambiguous. This CDR3 contains 14 residues. V shed 1 base and J shed 0 bases, with 7 bases lying between them. Germline V CDR1 and CDR2: SGHNT, YYREEE (reference sequence). In nucleotides, the CDR3 is TGTGCCAGCAGCTTGCTTGCGGCTAACTATGGCTACACCTTC. This gives the protein CASSLLAANYGYTF.

This clone was detected only once. The chain has TRBV20-1 and TRBJ1-6; D is unresolved. The germline V gene encodes CDR1 DFQATT and CDR2 SNEGSKA (reference sequence). The CDR3 extends over 14 amino acids. V lost 3 bases and J lost 5, with 11 bases in between. The CDR3 here is CSASSREHNSPLHF. DNA for the CDR3: TGCAGTGCTAGTTCTCGGGAACATAATTCACCCCTCCACTTT.

This chain joins TRBV6-6 and TRBJ2-5; D might be TRBD1 (5 bases). Germline values: CDR1 MNHNY, CDR2 SVGAGI (reference sequence). Trimming removed 0 bases from V and 2 bases from J, with 13 bases in between. The CDR3 sequence is 16 residues long. CDR3 nucleotide sequence: TGTGCCAGCAGTTACTCAGGGGCAGGGCTTCAAGAGACCCAGTACTTC. It translates to CASSYSGAGLQETQYF.

The rearrangement links TRBV7-2 to TRBJ1-5, with TRBD1 as a possible D gene (5 bases). CDR1 SGHTA and CDR2 FQGNSA come from the germline V gene. The length of the CDR3 is 15 residues. The ends were cut back, 3 bases at V and 0 bases at J, with 9 bases in the middle. The chain's CDR3 is CASSFRVDSNQPQHF. CDR3 coding DNA: TGTGCCAGCAGCTTCAGGGTAGATAGCAATCAGCCCCAGCATTTT.

The gene calls are TRBV3-1 (or the pseudogene TRBV3-2) and TRBJ2-7; 7 bases are shared with TRBD2. Germline V gene data show CDR1 as LGHDT and CDR2 as YNNKEL (reference sequence). The V gene end was trimmed by 0 bases and the J gene end by 10 bases; junction bases not matched to a gene: 6. The CDR3 runs 13 residues. The CDR3 here is CASSQDPSGGQYF. CDR3 coding DNA: TGTGCCAGCAGCCAAGACCCTAGCGGAGGACAGTACTTC.

The chain has TRBV19 and TRBJ2-3; D is possibly TRBD2 (6 bases). The length of the CDR3 is 16 residues. V lost 7 bases and J 2 bases, leaving 19 bases between the germline ends. Germline-derived CDR1 and CDR2 are LNHDA and SQIVND (reference sequence). CDR3 amino acids: CASTPARGGNTDTQYF. The CDR3 nucleotides read TGTGCCAGTACCCCCGCTAGGGGCGGGAACACAGATACGCAGTATTTT.

The rearrangement joins TRBV11-2 to TRBJ2-1, with 8 bases identical to TRBD2. The CDR3 has 14 residues. CDR1 and CDR2 from the germline V gene are SGHAT and FQNNGV. Unmatched junction bases numbered 5, after V lost 3 bases and J lost 7 bases. The CDR3 sequence is CASSLRGLVNEQFF. The CDR3 bases are TGTGCCAGCAGCTTGAGGGGACTAGTGAATGAGCAGTTCTTC.

This chain connects TRBV5-4 to TRBJ2-5; 9 bases match TRBD2. Germline V CDR1 and CDR2: SGHNT, YYREEE (reference sequence). This CDR3 is 11 amino acids long. Trimming cost V 5 bases and J 7 bases; bases outside gene matches: 0. CDR3 protein: CASSSGGTQYF. The CDR3, as DNA: TGTGCCAGCAGTAGCGGGGGGACCCAGTACTTC.

J is TRBJ2-2 and V is TRBV5-1; D may be TRBD1 (5 bases). The V end lost 1 base, the J end lost 3 bases, and 13 bases lay between the germline ends. The CDR3 has 16 residues. Germline lookup yields CDR1 SGHRS and CDR2 YFSETQ. Written as DNA, the CDR3 is TGCGCCAGCAGCTTGTTAGGTGGGGCGGACACCGGGGAGCTGTTTTTT. Its translation is CASSLLGGADTGELFF.

This clone showed up just a few times. J is TRBJ2-7 and V is TRBV6-5, with 7 positions matching TRBD1. This CDR3 contains 13 residues. The germline gives CDR1 MNHEY, CDR2 SVGAGI. The V segment lost 10 bases and the J segment 6 bases; nucleotides outside the gene matches: 12. The CDR3 sequence: CATQDRVQGEQYF. The DNA of the CDR3 is TGTGCCACCCAAGACAGGGTTCAAGGCGAGCAGTACTTC.

V gene TRBV28 combines with J gene TRBJ2-5; TRBD1 matches 7 bases. The ends lost 1 base at V and 2 bases at J; junction bases unmatched: 7. CDR3 size: 16 residues. Germline V CDR1 and CDR2: MDHEN, SYDVKM. In DNA, the CDR3 is TGTGCCAGCAGTTTATCGCGTACGGACAGGCAAGAGACCCAGTACTTC. Its translation is CASSLSRTDRQETQYF.

This chain uses TRBV7-9 with TRBJ1-5; D remains ambiguous. V was clipped by 5 bases and J by 0 bases, with 11 bases between them. The CDR3 is 15 amino acids. Germline V lookup: CDR1 SEHNR, CDR2 FQNEAQ (reference sequence). The CDR3 spells CASSLGGSSNQPQHF. In DNA form, the CDR3 reads TGTGCCAGCAGCCTAGGAGGTTCTAGCAATCAGCCCCAGCATTTT.

V and J are TRBV15 and TRBJ1-4; D ambiguous. This CDR3 is 16 amino acids long. CDR1 is LNHNV, CDR2 YYDKDF, per germline (reference sequence). V dropped 1 base and J dropped 3 bases, with 12 bases sitting between them. This chain's CDR3 is CATSRGAGYPNEKLFF. CDR3 bases: TGTGCCACCAGCAGAGGAGCAGGATACCCTAATGAAAAACTGTTTTTT.

The chain employs TRBV30 and TRBJ1-3; D uncertain. The CDR3 loop spans 11 amino acids. V lost 5 bases and J lost 4, with 6 bases in between. Per germline, CDR1 GTSNPN and CDR2 SVGIG (reference sequence). The DNA for the CDR3 is TGTGCCTGGGAGCCCGGAAACACCATATATTTT. This encodes CAWEPGNTIYF. The complete variable domain, with remaining parts taken from reference TRBV30 and TRBJ1-3, reads SQTIHQWPATLVQPVGSPLSLECTVEGTSNPNLYWYRQAAGRGLQLLFYSVGIGQISSEVPQNLSASRPQDRQFILSSKKLLLSDSGFYLCAWEPGNTIYFGEGSWLTVV.

The rearrangement uses TRBV12-3 or TRBV12-4 and TRBJ1-5; unclear D gene. CDR3 length: 12 residues. The V end lost 2 bases, the J end lost 7 bases, and 6 bases lay between the germline ends. The CDR3 reads CASSLSYQPQHF. DNA of the CDR3: TGTGCCAGCAGTTTATCCTACCAGCCCCAGCATTTT.

This sequence joins TRBV21-1 and TRBJ2-2; the listed D gene, TRBD2, was not tested against the DNA. TRBV21-1 is described as a pseudogene. This CDR3 contains 17 residues. The CDR3 region has the DNA TGTGCCAGCAGCACCCCTATAGCGGGAGAAGGGGTCGGGGAGCTGTTTTTT. Encoded protein: CASSTPIAGEGVGELFF.

The V gene is TRBV7-6, the J gene TRBJ2-1; 11 nucleotides match TRBD2. J gave up 7 bases and V 0 bases, and 5 bases lay outside the gene matches. The CDR3 covers 16 residues. Germline assignment: CDR1 SGHVS and CDR2 FNYEAQ. CDR3 amino acids: CASSLALAGGGNEQFF. DNA of the CDR3: TGTGCCAGCAGCTTAGCTCTAGCGGGAGGAGGGAATGAGCAGTTCTTC.

The genes are TRBV6-4 and TRBJ1-1; no clear D gene. Trimming pared 6 bases from V and 4 bases from J, leaving 12 bases between. Germline loops: CDR1 MRHNA, CDR2 SNTAGT. This CDR3 contains 13 residues. Here the CDR3 reads CASSSGRPTEAFF. For the CDR3, the DNA is TGTGCCAGCAGCTCCGGGAGGCCCACTGAAGCTTTCTTT.

This clone was seen a few times. This chain connects TRBV27 to TRBJ1-1; 10 bases are shared with TRBD1. The length of the CDR3 is 16 residues. Germline CDR1 MNHEY, CDR2 SMNVEV (reference sequence). The junction had 11 bases not matched to a gene; V was cut back by 7 bases and J by 3 bases. The CDR3 here is CASIPPSGTGDTEAFF. The CDR3 DNA follows: TGTGCCAGCATTCCTCCGTCCGGGACAGGGGACACTGAAGCTTTCTTT.

This clone showed up just a few times. The V gene is TRBV28, the J gene TRBJ1-2, with D unresolved. The germline V gene has CDR1 MDHEN and CDR2 SYDVKM. Trimming removed 4 bases from V and 8 bases from J, with 17 bases in between. This CDR3 is built from 14 residues. Here the CDR3 reads CASSSTTLGRGYTF. The CDR3 DNA sequence: TGTGCCAGCAGTTCAACCACGCTAGGCCGGGGCTACACCTTC.